This entry concerns a single TCR beta chain. Here immunoSEQ multiplex PCR was the method, and the copy in TCRdb shows in-frame clones only, minus some. The repertoire holds roughly 180,000 clones, approximately 82% seen once, with about a sixth in the top ten. The data were obtained in a study of blood T cell repertoires in COVID-19. Trimming cost V 3 bases and J 1 base, with 16 bases left between them. The CDR3 consists of 16 residues. Looked up from germline, CDR1 is SGHDT and CDR2 is YYEEEE. J is TRBJ2-5 and V is TRBV5-6, with D perhaps matching TRBD1 (6 bases). The TCR originated in a man aged 55 to 70 who had recovered from COVID-19. Input material: PBMCs or T cells enriched from blood (not recorded which). The CDR3 nucleotides are TGTGCCAGCAGCTGGTACCCGGGACAAATCCAAGAGACCCAGTACTTC. Translating gives CASSWYPGQIQETQYF.